This is a list of T cell receptor beta chains from one sample in a study of T cells in tumors after PD-1 blockade. TCRdb's table, derived via immunoSEQ multiplex PCR, lists solely in-frame clones and lacks some. The sample lists about 47,000 clones, about four fifths occurring once. The specimen was PBMCs, collected before anti-PD-1 treatment. The receptors derive from a human donor with basal cell carcinoma. Each CDR3 is given with its conserved first and last residue. D genes are given only for firm matches. Size tells how often a clone was seen (once, few, many) or the class of an expanded clone, and some rows leave it out.

clone_size,d_call,v_call,j_call,cdr3_nt,cdr3_aa
NA,NA,TRBV5-6,TRBJ2-3,TGTGCCAGCAGCTTGTTGTCGGGGGGCACAGATACGCAGTATTTT,CASSLLSGGTDTQYF
few,NA,TRBV19,TRBJ1-5,TGTGCCAGTAGTAGGGTGGGGGGTTGGAGCAATCAGCCCCAGCATTTT,CASSRVGGWSNQPQHF
NA,NA,TRBV30,TRBJ2-7,TGTGCCTGGAGTTCAGGCTCCTACGAGCAGTACTTC,CAWSSGSYEQYF
NA,NA,TRBV24-1,TRBJ1-1,TGTGCCACCAGTGACCGGGGCCTGAACACTGAAGCTTTCTTT,CATSDRGLNTEAFF
NA,NA,TRBV9,TRBJ2-3,TGTGCCAGCAGCGTAGCTCTCCAGGGGACTAGCACAGATACGCAGTATTTT,CASSVALQGTSTDTQYF
NA,TRBD2,TRBV3-1/TRBV3-2,TRBJ2-1,TGTGCCAGCAACCGCGGGGGGGCCCGCTACAATGAGCAGTTCTTC,CASNRGGARYNEQFF
once,NA,TRBV19,TRBJ2-5,TGTGCCAGTAGTCTCCTGGACTCACGGGAGACCCAGTACTTC,CASSLLDSRETQYF
NA,NA,TRBV5-1,TRBJ1-4,TGCGCCAGCAGCCCCCTGCGGGGGGATGAAAAACTGTTTTTT,CASSPLRGDEKLFF
few,NA,TRBV7-3,TRBJ1-6,TGTGCCAGCAGCTTTCGGGAGAACAATTCACCCCTCCACTTT,CASSFRENNSPLHF
NA,NA,TRBV6-5,TRBJ2-7,TGTGCCAGCAGCTCCTTGGACGGCGGAACCTACGAGCAGTACTTC,CASSSLDGGTYEQYF
NA,NA,TRBV2,TRBJ1-2,TGTGCCAGCAGGGCCTCTAAGGATGGCTACACCTTC,CASRASKDGYTF
few,NA,TRBV9,TRBJ2-1,TGTGCCAGCAGCCCCCGGACTGGCACCTACAATGAGCAGTTCTTC,CASSPRTGTYNEQFF
NA,NA,TRBV9,TRBJ1-6,TGTGCCAGCAGCGTAGGGACGAGTAATTCACCCCTCCACTTT,CASSVGTSNSPLHF
NA,TRBD1,TRBV12-3/TRBV12-4,TRBJ1-6,TGTGCCAGCAGAGACAGGGGTGGTTCACCCCTCCACTTT,CASRDRGGSPLHF
NA,NA,TRBV29-1,TRBJ2-7,TGCAGCGTTGCGGCGATTTCCCACCGCAACGAGCAGTACTTC,CSVAAISHRNEQYF
once,NA,TRBV5-1,TRBJ1-3,TGCGCCAGCAGCCCGGGAACGGGAAACACCATATATTTT,CASSPGTGNTIYF
once,TRBD1,TRBV28,TRBJ1-2,TGTGCCAGCAGTTCAGGACAGGGGGTGGGAGGCTACACCTTC,CASSSGQGVGGYTF
NA,NA,TRBV5-1,TRBJ1-6,TGCGCCAGCAGCTCCTCAACAGGCAGCTCCTATAATTCACCCCTCCACTTT,CASSSSTGSSYNSPLHF
NA,NA,TRBV28,TRBJ1-2,TGTGCCAGCAGTCCCCTGGCAGGGAACTATGGCTACACCTTC,CASSPLAGNYGYTF
NA,TRBD1,TRBV7-2,TRBJ2-1,TGTGCCAGCAGCTCACGTATTACAGGGGGCTCCTACAATGAGCAGTTCTTC,CASSSRITGGSYNEQFF
NA,TRBD2,TRBV2,TRBJ2-7,TGTGCCAGCAGGCCGGGACTAGACTCCTACGAGCAGTACTTC,CASRPGLDSYEQYF
NA,TRBD1,TRBV6-5,TRBJ2-2,TGTGCCAGCAGCTGGGACAGGGGTGGCGGGGAGCTGTTTTTT,CASSWDRGGGELFF
NA,NA,TRBV7-9,TRBJ2-4,TGTGCCAGCAGCGTCGCCCTCAGGAATCTAGCCAAAAACATTCAGTACTTC,CASSVALRNLAKNIQYF
NA,NA,TRBV12-3/TRBV12-4,TRBJ2-7,TGTGCCACCTCCCGCGAGGGGTGGGAGCAGTACTTC,CATSREGWEQYF
once,TRBD1,TRBV19,TRBJ1-1,TGTGCCAGTAGTATCGGGACAGGGGTGGGCACTGAAGCTTTCTTT,CASSIGTGVGTEAFF
NA,TRBD1,TRBV5-5,TRBJ1-2,TGTGCCAGCAGGGGGGGACAGGGGGTTCAAGGCTACACCTTC,CASRGGQGVQGYTF
NA,TRBD1,TRBV30,TRBJ2-7,TGTGCCTGGAGCAAGACAGGGTTCGGGCAGTACTTC,CAWSKTGFGQYF
NA,TRBD1,TRBV6-6,TRBJ1-3,TGTGCCAGCGCGGCCGGGACAGCTGGAAACACCATATATTTT,CASAAGTAGNTIYF